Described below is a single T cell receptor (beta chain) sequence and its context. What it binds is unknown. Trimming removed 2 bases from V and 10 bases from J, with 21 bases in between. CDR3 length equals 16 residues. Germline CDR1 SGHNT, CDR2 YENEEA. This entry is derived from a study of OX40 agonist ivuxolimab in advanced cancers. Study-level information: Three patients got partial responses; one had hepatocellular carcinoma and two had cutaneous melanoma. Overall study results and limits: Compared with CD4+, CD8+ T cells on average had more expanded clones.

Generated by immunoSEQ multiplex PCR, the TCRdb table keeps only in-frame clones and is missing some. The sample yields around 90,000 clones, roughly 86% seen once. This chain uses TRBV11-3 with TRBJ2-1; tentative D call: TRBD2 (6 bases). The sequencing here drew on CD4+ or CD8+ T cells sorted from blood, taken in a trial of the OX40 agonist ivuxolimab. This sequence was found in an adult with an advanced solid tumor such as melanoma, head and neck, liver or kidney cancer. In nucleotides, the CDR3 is TGTGCCAGCAGCTTACCCTTTGGGGGAGGTCAAAGCGAGCAGTTCTTC. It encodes CASSLPFGGGQSEQFF.